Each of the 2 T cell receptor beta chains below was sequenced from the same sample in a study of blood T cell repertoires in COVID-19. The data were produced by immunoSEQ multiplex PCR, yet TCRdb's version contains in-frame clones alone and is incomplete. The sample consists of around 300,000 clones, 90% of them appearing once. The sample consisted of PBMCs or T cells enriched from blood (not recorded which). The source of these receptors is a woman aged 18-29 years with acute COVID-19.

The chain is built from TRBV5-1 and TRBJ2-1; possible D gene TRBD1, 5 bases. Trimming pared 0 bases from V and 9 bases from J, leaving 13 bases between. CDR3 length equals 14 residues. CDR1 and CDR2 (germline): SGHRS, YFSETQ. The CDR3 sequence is CASSLGQLGLEQFF. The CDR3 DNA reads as TGCGCCAGCAGCTTGGGACAGTTGGGCCTTGAGCAGTTCTTC.

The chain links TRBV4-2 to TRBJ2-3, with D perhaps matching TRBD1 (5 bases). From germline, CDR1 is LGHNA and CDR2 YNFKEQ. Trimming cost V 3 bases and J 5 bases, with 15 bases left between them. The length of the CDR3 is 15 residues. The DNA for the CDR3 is TGTGCCAGCAGCCACACAGGCCCCACCGAAGATACGCAGTATTTT. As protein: CASSHTGPTEDTQYF.